This T cell receptor (beta chain) was sequenced for a study of identifying expanded T cells in peripheral blood. Details on this clone: Its antigen is still unknown.

Findings and caveats of the study: Differentially abundant clones: about 1.2 between replicates, 16.4 at about 13 days, around 20 at four. Two-week clone count variance significantly increased as total template count grew.

The protocol was immunoSEQ multiplex PCR, while the TCRdb copy is restricted to in-frame clones and leaves out a portion. The table records approximately 100,000 clones, around 88% of them present only once. No infections or other immune events were documented during collection. This CDR3 is 15 amino acids long. Germline CDR1 reads MDHEN; CDR2 reads SYDVKM. The ends were cut back, 2 bases at V and 5 bases at J, with 16 bases in the middle. The J gene is TRBJ2-7, the V gene TRBV28; D perhaps matches TRBD2 (6 bases). The sample comprised blood. This TCR was recovered from a person aged 18 to 69 in good health. The CDR3 region is CASSLQRRDVDEQYF. CDR3 sequence (DNA): TGTGCCAGCAGTTTACAAAGGCGGGATGTCGACGAGCAGTACTTC. Full variable domain (outside the CDR3, taken from reference TRBV28 and TRBJ2-7): DVKVTQSSRYLVKRTGEKVFLECVQDMDHENMFWYRQDPGLGLRLIYFSYDVKMKEKGDIPEGYSVSREKKERFSLILESASTNQTSMYLCASSLQRRDVDEQYFGPGTRLTVT.